These T cell receptor beta chains were read from a single sample in a study of a mutant IDH1 vaccine in newly diagnosed glioma. These receptors are not linked to any known antigen. Data came from immunoSEQ multiplex PCR; TCRdb stores just in-frame clones and leaves some out. The sample shows some 71,000 clones, around 87% of them seen only once. The sequencing used PBMCs, collected from a glioma patient whose treatment included an IDH1 peptide vaccine. The receptors were gathered from a man aged 25-40 years with glioma. Both conserved end residues are part of each CDR3. Each record gives: J gene, D gene, V gene, clone size, CDR3 protein, CDR3 DNA. D genes are given only for firm matches. Expanded clones get a size class; other rows say once, few or many, or leave the size out.

>TRBJ2-2|NA|TRBV28|NA
CASRPAIRNTGELFF
TGTGCCAGCAGACCGGCGATTAGGAACACCGGGGAGCTGTTTTTT
>TRBJ1-1|NA|TRBV27|NA
CASSSGQRVNTEAFF
TGTGCCAGCAGTTCGGGGCAGCGTGTGAACACTGAAGCTTTCTTT
>TRBJ2-5|NA|TRBV5-4|NA
CASSPQGSKETQYF
TGTGCCAGCAGCCCACAGGGAAGCAAGGAGACCCAGTACTTC
>TRBJ1-4|NA|TRBV2|NA
CASQREKLFF
TGTGCCAGTCAAAGGGAAAAACTGTTTTTT
>TRBJ1-6|NA|TRBV7-1|NA
CASSLGLLSSPLHF
TGTGCCAGCAGCTTAGGCTTACTAAGTTCACCCCTCCACTTT
>TRBJ1-2|NA|TRBV5-4|NA
CASSLRENYGYTF
TGTGCCAGCAGCTTGCGGGAGAACTATGGCTACACCTTC
>TRBJ2-7|NA|TRBV28|NA
CASSFPQETYEQYF
TGTGCCAGCAGTTTCCCCCAGGAAACCTACGAGCAGTACTTC
>TRBJ1-2|TRBD1|TRBV10-3|NA
CAIRAERGTDGYTF
TGTGCCATCAGAGCGGAGCGGGGGACAGATGGCTACACCTTC
>TRBJ1-2|NA|TRBV28|NA
CASSSRRGPSNINYGYITF
TGTGCCAGCAGTAGCCGGCGAGGGCCTTCAAACATCAACTATGGCTACATAACCTTC
>TRBJ1-1|TRBD1|TRBV6-5|few
CASSYDPGQEAFF
TGTGCCAGCAGTTACGATCCGGGACAGGAAGCTTTCTTT
>TRBJ2-5|NA|TRBV4-2|NA
CASSQDVSGETQYF
TGTGCCAGCAGCCAAGATGTAAGCGGGGAGACCCAGTACTTC
>TRBJ2-7|TRBD1|TRBV6-5|NA
CASRKGQVRSYEQYF
TGTGCCAGCAGAAAGGGACAGGTGAGGTCCTACGAGCAGTACTTC
>TRBJ2-1|TRBD1|TRBV5-4|NA
CASSPPGTAKYNEQFF
TGTGCCAGCAGCCCCCCCGGGACAGCAAAATACAATGAGCAGTTCTTC
>TRBJ2-2|TRBD2|TRBV2|NA
CASRGLGAGELFF
TGTGCCAGCCGGGGACTAGGCGCCGGGGAGCTGTTTTTT
>TRBJ2-7|TRBD2|TRBV28|once
CASSLTSGSSYEQYF
TGTGCCAGCAGCTTGACTAGCGGGTCCTCCTACGAGCAGTACTTC
>TRBJ2-7|NA|TRBV28|NA
CASSLPGAGPKGYEQYF
TGTGCCAGCAGTCTACCCGGGGCAGGACCCAAAGGCTACGAGCAGTACTTC
>TRBJ2-3|TRBD2|TRBV2|NA
CASSEALAGLTDTQYF
TGTGCCAGCAGTGAAGCGCTAGCGGGACTCACAGATACGCAGTATTTT
>TRBJ1-2|NA|TRBV5-4|few
CASSPGRVDREGYTF
TGTGCCAGCAGCCCGGGGAGGGTCGACCGAGAGGGCTACACCTTC
>TRBJ1-1|TRBD1|TRBV7-9|NA
CASSPPHRGRTEAFF
TGTGCCAGCAGCCCCCCCCACAGGGGGCGAACTGAAGCTTTCTTT
>TRBJ2-1|NA|TRBV23-1|NA
CASSRLGKNNEQFF
TGCGCCAGCAGTCGGTTAGGGAAAAACAATGAGCAGTTCTTC
>TRBJ1-1|TRBD1|TRBV9|few
CASSQGQGGTEAFF
TGTGCCAGCAGCCAGGGACAGGGGGGCACTGAAGCTTTCTTT
>TRBJ1-1|TRBD1|TRBV6-5|NA
CAITPTGGVNTEAFF
TGTGCCATCACCCCGACAGGGGGAGTGAACACTGAAGCTTTCTTT
>TRBJ1-2|TRBD1|TRBV19|NA
CASSIPFSGGDGYTF
TGTGCCAGTAGTATTCCTTTCTCAGGGGGAGATGGCTACACCTTC